This entry lists 5 T cell receptor beta chains sequenced from one sample in a study of blood T cell repertoires in COVID-19. Profiling relied on immunoSEQ multiplex PCR, and the TCRdb table lists in-frame clones only, not all of them. The sample records 210,000 or so clones, around 90% being singletons. The sample consisted of PBMCs or T cells enriched from blood (not recorded which). These receptors were collected from a man aged 30-40 years who had recovered from COVID-19.

The chain has TRBV9 and TRBJ2-7; no definite D call. The CDR3 sequence is 15 residues long. V was trimmed by 0 bases and J by 3 bases, leaving 13 bases between them. CDR1 is SGDLS, CDR2 YYNGEE, per germline. The CDR3: CASSVASRYGYEQYF. The CDR3, as DNA: TGTGCCAGCAGCGTAGCTTCCCGTTACGGCTACGAGCAGTACTTC.

This clone has only one observation. The V gene is TRBV2, the J gene TRBJ1-5, with 8 nucleotides matching TRBD1. The V gene end was trimmed by 7 bases and the J gene end by 6 bases; junction bases not matched to a gene: 5. The germline CDR1 and CDR2 sequences are SNHLY and FYNNEI. The CDR3 extends over 13 amino acids. CDR3 amino acids: CASTGTGGQPQHF. In DNA, the CDR3 is TGTGCCAGCACGGGCACAGGGGGTCAGCCCCAGCATTTT.

The rearrangement uses TRBV7-2 and TRBJ2-7, with a possible D match to TRBD1 (6 bases). The CDR3 covers 15 residues. Germline V gene sequence: CDR1 SGHTA, CDR2 FQGNSA. V lost 2 bases and J 0 bases, leaving 11 bases between the germline ends. In nucleotides, the CDR3 is TGTGCCAGCAGCTTACTCCAGGGGATCTCCTACGAGCAGTACTTC. Amino acid sequence: CASSLLQGISYEQYF.

The chain recombines TRBV5-8 with TRBJ1-2; perhaps TRBD1 as D (5 bases). The V end was cut by 0 bases, the J end by 7 bases, with 10 bases between. The CDR3 covers 13 residues. Germline V gives CDR1 SGHTS, CDR2 YDEGEE. CDR3 sequence reads: CASSLARESGYTF. The DNA of the CDR3 is TGTGCCAGCAGCTTGGCCAGGGAATCTGGCTACACCTTC.

This clone occurred a few times. The chain links TRBV5-4 to TRBJ2-7; possible D gene TRBD2, 6 bases. In germline, CDR1 is SGHNT, CDR2 YYREEE (reference sequence). Between the trimmed V and J ends, which lost 1 base and 0 bases, there was a span of 11 bases. The CDR3 sequence is 15 residues long. The CDR3, as DNA: TGTGCCAGCAGCTTGCCCGGGGGTGGCTCCTACGAGCAGTACTTC. The encoded protein is CASSLPGGGSYEQYF.